The 30 T cell receptor beta chains presented below share a single source sample, sequenced in a study of blood T cell repertoires in COVID-19. Sequencing used immunoSEQ multiplex PCR; TCRdb keeps in-frame clones, though not all of them. The sample includes fewer than 700,000 clones, roughly 91% seen only once; the top ten take roughly 8.3%. Sequencing used peripheral blood. These receptors were obtained from a woman aged 45-65 years with COVID-19, enrolled during active disease.

V is TRBV27 and J is TRBJ2-3, with TRBD1 as a possible D gene (6 bases). Trimming took off 1 base at V and 0 bases at J, with 20 bases between the two ends. This CDR3 has 19 amino acids. Germline V gene data show CDR1 as MNHEY and CDR2 as SMNVEV (reference sequence). CDR3 loop: CASSLFVRRDIGSTDTQYF. The CDR3 bases are TGTGCCAGCAGTTTATTTGTTAGACGGGACATCGGAAGCACAGATACGCAGTATTTT.

This chain connects TRBV3-1 (or the pseudogene TRBV3-2) to TRBJ2-1; D may be TRBD1 (6 bases). Germline CDR1 LGHDT, CDR2 YNNKEL (reference sequence). This CDR3 contains 16 residues. Trimming removed 0 bases at V and 0 bases at J, with 9 bases between. CDR3 sequence (DNA): TGTGCCAGCAGCCAAGATGGACAGCTCTCCTACAATGAGCAGTTCTTC. It specifies CASSQDGQLSYNEQFF.

The chain recombines TRBV5-4 with TRBJ1-4, with 8 nucleotides matching TRBD1. The V gene's germline CDR1 is SGHNT and CDR2 YYREEE (reference sequence). Losses at the gene ends were 4 bases for V and 4 bases for J; bases not matched to a gene: 3. The CDR3 spans 14 residues. The CDR3 DNA sequence: TGTGCCAGCAGCACGGACAGGGTTAATGAAAAACTGTTTTTT. It codes for CASSTDRVNEKLFF.

The rearrangement uses TRBV19 and TRBJ2-3; D unresolved. Trimming pared 3 bases from V and 0 bases from J, leaving 4 bases between. CDR3 length: 13 residues. From germline, CDR1 is LNHDA and CDR2 SQIVND (reference sequence). The CDR3 sequence: CASSIQSTDTQYF. DNA of the CDR3: TGTGCCAGTAGTATCCAGAGCACAGATACGCAGTATTTT. The full variable domain, with the rest looked up from reference TRBV19 and TRBJ2-3, is DGGITQSPKYLFRKEGQNVTLSCEQNLNHDAMYWYRQDPGQGLRLIYYSQIVNDFQKGDIAEGYSVSREKKESFPLTVTSAQKNPTAFYLCASSIQSTDTQYFGPGTRLTVL.

The chain combines TRBV3-1 (or the pseudogene TRBV3-2) with TRBJ2-5, with 7 bases that match TRBD2. Per the germline V gene, CDR1 is LGHDT and CDR2 is YNNKEL (reference sequence). V lost 0 bases and J lost 2; bases outside the gene matches: 3. The CDR3 length is 15 residues. The CDR3 protein is CASSQEAGVQETQYF. The CDR3 DNA follows: TGTGCCAGCAGCCAAGAGGCGGGGGTTCAAGAGACCCAGTACTTC.

The chain has TRBV20-1 and TRBJ1-1, with D possibly matching TRBD1 (6 bases). The CDR3 runs 13 residues. Germline loops: CDR1 DFQATT, CDR2 SNEGSKA (reference sequence). The V end was cut by 3 bases, the J end by 5 bases, with 13 bases between. CDR3 in DNA: TGCAGTGCTAGTGGGGGGCTCGGAACTGAAGCTTTCTTT. Translated: CSASGGLGTEAFF.

CDR3 nucleotide sequence: TGTGCCAGCAGCTCGCCGGACAGGAGATCGTTTGGCTACACCTTC. Residues: CASSSPDRRSFGYTF. The chain has TRBV11-2 and TRBJ1-2; 7 nucleotides match TRBD1. Per germline, CDR1 SGHAT and CDR2 FQNNGV. CDR3 size: 15 residues. Losses at the gene ends were 4 bases for V and 7 bases for J; bases not matched to a gene: 12. Variable domain in full (rest from reference TRBV11-2 and TRBJ1-2): EAGVAQSPRYKIIEKRQSVAFWCNPISGHATLYWYQQILGQGPKLLIQFQNNGVVDDSQLPKDRFSAERLKGVDSTLKIQPAKLEDSAVYLCASSSPDRRSFGYTFGSGTRLTVV.

The rearrangement uses TRBV5-4 and TRBJ2-7; TRBD2 might be the D (5 bases). Trimming took 2 bases from V and 4 from J, leaving 7 bases between them. Germline values: CDR1 SGHNT, CDR2 YYREEE (reference sequence). The CDR3 is made up of 12 amino acids. CDR3 residues: CASSFGLYEQYF. The CDR3, as DNA: TGTGCCAGCAGCTTCGGACTTTACGAGCAGTACTTC.

CDR3 in DNA: TGTGCCATCAGTGGCAGTTTCAATCAGCCCCAGCATTTT. It yields the protein CAISGSFNQPQHF. The V and J genes are TRBV10-3 and TRBJ1-5; D unresolved. CDR1 is ENHRY, CDR2 SYGVKD, per germline. V lost 4 bases and J 3 bases, leaving 7 bases between the germline ends. There are 13 residues in the CDR3.

The chain couples TRBV5-1 to TRBJ1-1; D is uncertain. This CDR3 region has 14 residues. In germline, CDR1 is SGHRS, CDR2 YFSETQ. The ends were cut back, 3 bases at V and 3 bases at J, with 12 bases in the middle. The chain's CDR3 is CASSSTDGDTEAFF. Written as DNA, the CDR3 is TGCGCCAGCAGCTCCACCGACGGGGACACTGAAGCTTTCTTT.

The chain is built from TRBV2 and TRBJ1-4, with D perhaps TRBD1 (5 bases). V was cut by 6 bases and J by 5 bases, with 16 bases left in between. In germline, CDR1 is SNHLY, CDR2 FYNNEI. CDR3 length: 15 residues. In nucleotides, the CDR3 is TGTGCCAGCAGCGAACCGGGACGGGGGAATGAAAAACTGTTTTTT. Its protein product is CASSEPGRGNEKLFF.

The rearrangement links TRBV5-8 to TRBJ2-6; 7 positions match TRBD2. J was trimmed by 0 bases and V by 4 bases; bases with no gene match: 7. Germline assignment: CDR1 SGHTS and CDR2 YDEGEE. The CDR3 has 17 amino acids. CDR3 region: CASSPRGGSSGANVLTF. The CDR3 DNA follows: TGTGCCAGCAGCCCCCGGGGCGGGAGCTCTGGGGCCAACGTCCTGACTTTC.

The chain uses TRBV18 and TRBJ1-1; 9 bases map to TRBD1. This CDR3 comprises 18 residues. The V gene end was trimmed by 3 bases and the J gene end by 1 base; junction bases not matched to a gene: 12. Germline V gene lookup returns CDR1 KGHSH and CDR2 LQKENI. The CDR3 protein is CASSPLGTGLSSNTEAFF. DNA of the CDR3: TGTGCCAGCTCACCCCTGGGGACAGGGCTTAGTTCGAACACTGAAGCTTTCTTT.

The V call is TRBV5-5, the J call TRBJ2-2; tentative D call: TRBD1 (6 bases). Deletions cut 4 bases from V and 4 bases from J, with 14 bases between. This CDR3 contains 15 residues. Germline lookup yields CDR1 SGHKS and CDR2 YYEKEE (reference sequence). The DNA of the CDR3 is TGTGCCAGCAGCCCGGTGGGGACAATCACCGGGGAGCTGTTTTTT. Translation gives CASSPVGTITGELFF.

In this sample, this clone turned up a few times. The rearrangement uses TRBV30 and TRBJ2-3; TRBD2 is a possible D gene (6 bases). This CDR3 contains 13 residues. In germline, CDR1 is GTSNPN, CDR2 SVGIG (reference sequence). Trimming shortened V by 0 bases and J by 8 bases, and 12 bases separated the two germline ends. The CDR3 DNA reads as TGTGCCTGGAGTGTGGGACTTTTTGGTACGCAGTATTTT. It specifies CAWSVGLFGTQYF.

As regards this clone: At one end the junction does not follow the germline gene, possibly because of a read error. The chain joins TRBV3-1 (or the pseudogene TRBV3-2) to TRBJ2-7; TRBD2 matches at 12 bases. This CDR3 is built from 13 residues. The germline V gene has CDR1 LGHDT and CDR2 YNNKEL (reference sequence). The DNA for the CDR3 is TGTGCCAGCAGCCAAGGAGCGACTAGCGGGGGCCATTTC. Amino acids: CASSQGATSGGHF.

This chain connects TRBV4-1 to TRBJ2-1; TRBD2 might be the D (6 bases). The CDR3 totals 15 residues. V lost 1 base and J lost 8, with 15 bases in between. Germline-derived CDR1 and CDR2 are MGHRA and YSYEKL. The CDR3 is CASSQGGLTGDEQFF. The CDR3 DNA is TGCGCCAGCAGCCAAGGAGGTCTAACGGGGGATGAGCAGTTCTTC.

This clone was seen once. The chain recombines TRBV4-1 with TRBJ2-6, with 8 positions matching TRBD1. The CDR3 runs 17 residues. CDR1 and CDR2 from the germline V gene are MGHRA and YSYEKL. The ends lost 4 bases at V and 0 bases at J; junction bases unmatched: 5. The CDR3 nucleotides are TGCGCCAGCAGCCGCGGACAGGGAGACTCTGGGGCCAACGTCCTGACTTTC. Residues: CASSRGQGDSGANVLTF.

J is TRBJ2-7 and V is TRBV19; 8 nucleotides align to TRBD1. The CDR3 sequence is 13 residues long. V lost 6 bases and J lost 3; bases outside the gene matches: 4. Looked up from germline, CDR1 is LNHDA and CDR2 is SQIVND (reference sequence). CDR3 sequence (DNA): TGTGCCAGTAGCCCGGGACAGGTCTACGAGCAGTACTTC. Protein sequence: CASSPGQVYEQYF.

CDR3 DNA: TGTGCCAGTAGTATAGGACAGACTGAAGCTTTCTTT. Its translation: CASSIGQTEAFF. The rearrangement uses TRBV19 and TRBJ1-1; D might be TRBD1 (5 bases). Per the germline V gene, CDR1 is LNHDA and CDR2 is SQIVND (reference sequence). V dropped 1 base and J dropped 5 bases, with 5 bases sitting between them. CDR3 length: 12 residues.

The J gene is TRBJ1-2, the V gene TRBV5-6, with 9 bases lining up with TRBD1. CDR1 and CDR2 (germline): SGHDT, YYEEEE. The junction had 10 bases not matched to a gene; V was cut back by 4 bases and J by 0 bases. This CDR3 is 17 amino acids long. CDR3 nucleotide sequence: TGTGCCAGCAGCGCGGAACAGGGGGCCTTAGCTAACTATGGCTACACCTTC. Translating gives CASSAEQGALANYGYTF.

The J gene is TRBJ1-1, the V gene TRBV5-5; possibly TRBD1 for D (5 bases). The CDR3 sequence is 13 residues long. V was cut by 0 bases and J by 5 bases, with 8 bases left in between. CDR1 is SGHKS and CDR2 is YYEKEE in the germline V gene (reference sequence). CDR3 DNA sequence: TGTGCCAGCAGCTTGGGCGGGGGGACTGAAGCTTTCTTT. Its translation is CASSLGGGTEAFF.

V is TRBV5-4 and J is TRBJ1-1, with TRBD1 matching 10 bases. The CDR3 loop spans 20 amino acids. Trimming removed 4 bases from V and 3 bases from J; junction bases left unmatched: 21. Germline assignment: CDR1 SGHNT and CDR2 YYREEE (reference sequence). CDR3 in DNA: TGTGCCAGCAGCGGTTATAAACCGGGACAGGGGAAGTTAGCGGACACTGAAGCTTTCTTT. This encodes CASSGYKPGQGKLADTEAFF.

The V and J genes are TRBV12-3 or TRBV12-4 and TRBJ1-2, with no clear D. The CDR3 is 12 residues long. Trimming cost V 7 bases and J 6 bases, with 12 bases left between them. The CDR3 region is CASTRLHDGYTF. CDR3 coding DNA: TGTGCCAGCACCCGGTTGCACGATGGCTACACCTTC.

This clone was counted only a few times. CDR3 bases: TGTGCCAGTAGTATGTCCAGCGTAGATAATTATGGCTACACCTTC. Encoded protein: CASSMSSVDNYGYTF. The rearrangement uses TRBV19 and TRBJ1-2; D ambiguous. CDR3 size: 15 residues. Trimming removed 3 bases from V and 5 bases from J, with 16 bases in between. Germline-derived CDR1 and CDR2 are LNHDA and SQIVND (reference sequence).

This clone was seen only once. V is TRBV18 and J is TRBJ1-1, with TRBD1 identical over 9 bases. This CDR3 region has 16 residues. Trimming cost V 3 bases and J 2 bases; bases outside gene matches: 7. Germline assignment: CDR1 KGHSH and CDR2 LQKENI. The CDR3 here is CASSPSTGGGNTEAFF. CDR3 nucleotides: TGTGCCAGCTCACCCTCGACAGGGGGAGGAAACACTGAAGCTTTCTTT. Complete variable domain (other parts from reference TRBV18 and TRBJ1-1): NAGVMQNPRHLVRRRGQEARLRCSPMKGHSHVYWYRQLPEEGLKFMVYLQKENIIDESGMPKERFSAEFPKEGPSILRIQQVVRGDSAAYFCASSPSTGGGNTEAFFGQGTRLTVV.

The chain uses TRBV4-1 and TRBJ2-3, with 10 bases fitting TRBD1. Germline trimming cut 3 bases from V and 1 base from J; bases unmatched to any gene: 7. The CDR3 spans 17 residues. In germline, CDR1 is MGHRA, CDR2 YSYEKL. DNA for the CDR3: TGCGCCAGCAGCCATACGCCCGGGACAGGGGGCACAGATACGCAGTATTTT. Its translation is CASSHTPGTGGTDTQYF.

V usage is TRBV29-1 and J usage is TRBJ1-1; D is perhaps TRBD1 (5 bases). V lost 7 bases and J lost 4, with 13 bases in between. The CDR3 runs 12 residues. Germline V CDR1 and CDR2: SQVTM, ANQGSEA. CDR3 region: CSAVQGPTEAFF. The CDR3 DNA sequence: TGCAGCGCAGTTCAGGGTCCCACTGAAGCTTTCTTT.

The chain employs TRBV10-2 and TRBJ1-2; 9 nucleotides line up with TRBD1. CDR3 length: 14 residues. The ends lost 6 bases at V and 2 bases at J; junction bases unmatched: 4. CDR1 is WSHSY, CDR2 SAAADI, per germline. The CDR3 DNA sequence: TGCGCCAGCAGAGGGGGACAGGGAAACTATGGCTACACCTTC. This gives the protein CASRGGQGNYGYTF.

The V call is TRBV19, the J call TRBJ2-1; a weak D match, TRBD2 (7 bases). The length of the CDR3 is 15 residues. The V gene lost 4 bases and the J gene lost 3 bases, with 13 bases spanning the gap. Germline loops: CDR1 LNHDA, CDR2 SQIVND (reference sequence). In DNA, the CDR3 is TGTGCCAGTAGTAAGGGGGGGGACCTCTACAATGAGCAGTTCTTC. Protein: CASSKGGDLYNEQFF.